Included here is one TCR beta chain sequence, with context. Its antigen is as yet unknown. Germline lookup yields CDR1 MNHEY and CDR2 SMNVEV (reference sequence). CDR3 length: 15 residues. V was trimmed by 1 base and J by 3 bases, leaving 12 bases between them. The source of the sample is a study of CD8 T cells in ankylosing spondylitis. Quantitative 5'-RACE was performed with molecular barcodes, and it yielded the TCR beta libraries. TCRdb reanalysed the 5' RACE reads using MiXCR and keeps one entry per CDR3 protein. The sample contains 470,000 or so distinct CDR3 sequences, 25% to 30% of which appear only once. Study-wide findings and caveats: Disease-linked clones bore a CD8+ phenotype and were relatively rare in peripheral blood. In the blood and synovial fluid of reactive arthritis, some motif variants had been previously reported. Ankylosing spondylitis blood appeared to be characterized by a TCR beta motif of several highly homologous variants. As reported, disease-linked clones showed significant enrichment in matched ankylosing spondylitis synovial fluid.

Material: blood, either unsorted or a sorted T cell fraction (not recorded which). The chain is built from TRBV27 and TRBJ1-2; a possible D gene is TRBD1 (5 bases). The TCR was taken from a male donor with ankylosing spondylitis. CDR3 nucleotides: TGTGCCAGCAGTTTATTTGGAGGGGAGGACTATGGCTACACCTTC. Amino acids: CASSLFGGEDYGYTF.